This is a list of T cell receptor beta chains from one sample in a study of blood T cell repertoires in COVID-19. The data were produced by immunoSEQ multiplex PCR, yet TCRdb's version contains in-frame clones alone and is incomplete. The sample consists of roughly 180,000 clones, roughly 87% of them appearing once. Sequencing was carried out using PBMCs or T cells enriched from blood (not recorded which). The origin of the receptors is a woman aged 25 to 39 who had recovered from COVID-19. Each CDR3 is given with its conserved first and last residue. A D gene is named only where the DNA matches it firmly. The size entry is marked missing in some rows and otherwise reads once, few, many or a size class.

J | D | size | V | CDR3 | DNA
TRBJ2-6 | . | . | TRBV6-5 | CASGSSGANVLTF | TGTGCCAGCGGTAGCTCTGGGGCCAACGTCCTGACTTTC
TRBJ2-1 | . | . | TRBV18 | CASSPLNEQFF | TGTGCCAGCTCACCATTAAATGAGCAGTTCTTC
TRBJ1-1 | . | few | TRBV20-1 | CSASIRGGTSLNTEAFF | TGCAGTGCTAGTATAAGGGGTGGCACGTCTCTGAACACTGAAGCTTTCTTT
TRBJ1-2 | . | . | TRBV2 | CASQGYTF | TGTGCCAGCCAGGGCTACACCTTC
TRBJ2-1 | TRBD1 | . | TRBV30 | CAWSAGTGAYNEQFF | TGTGCCTGGAGCGCCGGGACAGGGGCCTACAATGAGCAGTTCTTC
TRBJ2-5 | . | . | TRBV7-9 | CASSLIGGSTETQYF | TGTGCCAGCAGCTTAATCGGCGGATCAACGGAGACCCAGTACTTC
TRBJ2-5 | TRBD2 | . | TRBV19 | CASSIVGMREDLETQYF | TGTGCCAGTAGTATAGTTGGGATGCGGGAGGATTTGGAGACCCAGTACTTC
TRBJ1-3 | . | . | TRBV5-1 | CASSPEGQFSGNTIYF | TGCGCCAGCAGCCCCGAGGGTCAATTCTCTGGAAACACCATATATTTT
TRBJ2-3 | . | . | TRBV27 | CASKVRYTDTQYF | TGTGCCAGCAAAGTCAGGTACACAGATACGCAGTATTTT
TRBJ2-3 | TRBD2 | . | TRBV5-1 | CASSSPLFLASGASTDTQYF | TGCGCCAGCAGCTCCCCTCTATTTTTAGCTAGCGGGGCTAGCACAGATACGCAGTATTTT
TRBJ1-5 | . | . | TRBV2 | CASSVKEDQPQHF | TGTGCCAGCAGTGTTAAGGAGGATCAGCCCCAGCATTTT
TRBJ1-5 | . | . | TRBV15 | CATSRDRGIEPQHF | TGTGCCACCAGCAGAGATCGCGGAATCGAGCCCCAGCATTTT
TRBJ1-2 | . | . | TRBV27 | CASRAVQEDYGYTF | TGTGCCAGCAGAGCCGTCCAGGAGGACTATGGCTACACCTTC
TRBJ1-3 | . | . | TRBV6-5 | CASRLGGGGNTIYF | TGTGCCAGCAGACTCGGGGGAGGTGGAAACACCATATATTTT
TRBJ2-3 | . | once | TRBV12-5 | CASGLAQGEGTDTQYF | TGTGCTAGTGGTTTGGCACAGGGAGAGGGCACAGATACGCAGTATTTT
TRBJ2-5 | TRBD1 | . | TRBV6-6 | CASSYAWDRTQETQYF | TGTGCCAGCAGTTACGCCTGGGACAGGACCCAAGAGACCCAGTACTTC
TRBJ2-7 | TRBD1 | . | TRBV7-2 | CASSISGQMTYEQYF | TGTGCCAGCAGCATTTCGGGACAGATGACATACGAGCAGTACTTC
TRBJ1-4 | . | . | TRBV5-4 | CASSFGGSNEKLFF | TGTGCCAGCAGCTTTGGGGGGTCTAATGAAAAACTGTTTTTT
TRBJ2-3 | . | . | TRBV24-1 | CATSDPTTSTDTQYF | TGTGCCACCAGTGACCCTACCACTAGCACAGATACGCAGTATTTT
TRBJ2-7 | TRBD1 | once | TRBV7-9 | CASTAGTETYEQYF | TGTGCCAGCACCGCCGGGACAGAAACCTACGAGCAGTACTTC